Shown below are 12 T cell receptor beta chains from a single sample sequenced in a study of T cells in localized non-small cell lung cancer. Generated by immunoSEQ multiplex PCR, the TCRdb table keeps only in-frame clones and is missing some. The repertoire holds 50,000 or so clones, with under 85% as singletons. The starting material was peripheral blood, obtained before any cancer treatment. The receptors derive from a female donor older than 55 with stage II squamous cell lung carcinoma.

The chain is built from TRBV19 and TRBJ2-6, with D tentatively TRBD1 (5 bases). The germline gives CDR1 LNHDA, CDR2 SQIVND (reference sequence). CDR3 size: 14 residues. The V end lost 6 bases, the J end lost 4 bases, and 10 bases lay between the germline ends. CDR3 sequence (DNA): TGTGCCAGTAGAGGGGATTCCGGGGCCAACGTCCTGACTTTC. Its translation is CASRGDSGANVLTF.

The V gene is TRBV10-1, the J gene TRBJ1-4, with 7 bases lining up with TRBD1. The trim removed 6 bases at V and 14 bases at J, leaving 12 bases unmatched. This CDR3 is 13 amino acids long. In germline, CDR1 is WNHNN, CDR2 SYGVQD (reference sequence). Here the CDR3 reads CASSSAADRNLFF. DNA for the CDR3: TGCGCCAGCAGCTCTGCTGCGGACAGGAACCTGTTTTTT.

The chain is built from TRBV15 and TRBJ2-1, with 11 bases that match TRBD2. The V segment lost 8 bases and the J segment 2 bases; nucleotides outside the gene matches: 11. Germline CDR1 LNHNV, CDR2 YYDKDF (reference sequence). CDR3 length equals 17 residues. Written as DNA, the CDR3 is TGTGCCACCTCGGGGGGACTAGCGGAACCACCCTACAATGAGCAGTTCTTC. Encoded protein: CATSGGLAEPPYNEQFF.

The chain recombines TRBV11-2 with TRBJ1-1; no clear D. V dropped 5 bases and J dropped 1 base, with 11 bases sitting between them. CDR3 size: 14 residues. CDR1 SGHAT and CDR2 FQNNGV come from the germline V gene. CDR3 amino acids: CASSLYKGNTEAFF. As DNA, the CDR3 is TGTGCCAGCAGCCTATATAAGGGGAACACTGAAGCTTTCTTT.

The gene calls are TRBV5-6 and TRBJ1-5; weak D call: TRBD1 (5 bases). This CDR3 has 16 amino acids. Germline CDR1 reads SGHDT; CDR2 reads YYEEEE. With 0 bases removed from V and 2 bases from J, the gap between germline ends came to 12 bases. The CDR3 bases are TGTGCCAGCAGCTTGGGCAGGGTAGACGGCAATCAGCCCCAGCATTTT. This encodes CASSLGRVDGNQPQHF.

The chain employs TRBV6-5 and TRBJ1-1; 7 nucleotides align to TRBD1. CDR3 length equals 11 residues. Germline CDR1 reads MNHEY; CDR2 reads SVGAGI. V shed 4 bases and J 11 bases; nucleotides not matched to a gene: 4. Written as DNA, the CDR3 is TGTGCCAGCAGTTTCCCACAGGGGGCTTTCTTT. Its protein product is CASSFPQGAFF.

The J gene is TRBJ1-2, the V gene TRBV9; maybe TRBD1 (6 bases). The CDR3 is made up of 16 amino acids. Germline V gene data show CDR1 as SGDLS and CDR2 as YYNGEE. Trimming shortened V by 3 bases and J by 4 bases, and 19 bases separated the two germline ends. For the CDR3, the DNA is TGTGCCAGCAGCGCACTAACAGGGAGCTGGCTCTATGGCTACACCTTC. It encodes CASSALTGSWLYGYTF. Combining the CDR3 with reference TRBV9 and TRBJ1-2 gives the whole variable domain DSGVTQTPKHLITATGQRVTLRCSPRSGDLSVYWYQQSLDQGLQFLIQYYNGEERAKGNILERFSAQQFPDLHSELNLSSLELGDSALYFCASSALTGSWLYGYTFGSGTRLTVV.

The chain recombines TRBV7-6 with TRBJ2-5; D is unresolved. The CDR3 length is 11 residues. Trimming cost V 7 bases and J 3 bases, with 6 bases left between them. Germline V gene data show CDR1 as SGHVS and CDR2 as FNYEAQ. Here the CDR3 reads CASTRKETQYF. CDR3 DNA: TGTGCCAGCACCAGAAAAGAGACCCAGTACTTC.

The V and J genes are TRBV27 and TRBJ1-2, with a weak D call TRBD1 (6 bases). V dropped 4 bases and J dropped 8 bases, with 14 bases sitting between them. This CDR3 comprises 13 residues. The germline gives CDR1 MNHEY, CDR2 SMNVEV (reference sequence). CDR3 sequence reads: CASSSRDMRGYTF. The CDR3 DNA follows: TGTGCCAGCAGTTCACGGGACATGCGGGGCTACACCTTC.

V gene TRBV6-5 combines with J gene TRBJ1-4; perhaps TRBD1 as D (5 bases). Trimming removed 6 bases from V and 8 bases from J, with 16 bases in between. This CDR3 has 14 amino acids. The V gene's germline CDR1 is MNHEY and CDR2 SVGAGI. In DNA, the CDR3 is TGTGCCAGCAGGGGACCCTGGTCGGAGGAAAAACTGTTTTTT. Translating it yields CASRGPWSEEKLFF.

The gene calls are TRBV27 and TRBJ2-3; D remains ambiguous. From germline, CDR1 is MNHEY and CDR2 SMNVEV (reference sequence). The CDR3 spans 13 residues. The V end was cut by 5 bases, the J end by 0 bases, with 6 bases between. CDR3 sequence reads: CASSPLSTDTQYF. The CDR3 nucleotides are TGTGCCAGCAGTCCCCTTAGCACAGATACGCAGTATTTT.

V is TRBV7-2 and J is TRBJ1-1, with unresolved D. Germline CDR1 reads SGHTA; CDR2 reads FQGNSA. With 1 base removed from V and 3 bases from J, the gap between germline ends came to 9 bases. This CDR3 region has 14 residues. The CDR3 DNA sequence: TGTGCCAGCAGCTTAGAGTATTGGGACACTGAAGCTTTCTTT. Its translation: CASSLEYWDTEAFF.